Each of the 9 T cell receptor beta chains below was sequenced from the same sample in a study of blood T cells in healthy people across ages. A J-beta primer mix and a sample-barcoded 5' primer were used in a second PCR of about 6 to 12 cycles. MiXCR, run by TCRdb on the 5' RACE reads, gives a single entry per CDR3 protein. The sample contains more than 1 million distinct CDR3 sequences, around 43% of which appear only once. The sequenced material came from blood. The receptors shown here come from a woman aged 55-70 years in good health.

This sequence joins TRBV7-8 and TRBJ1-5; D perhaps matches TRBD1 (5 bases). V was shortened by 5 bases and J by 4 bases, with 15 bases between the two germline ends. The CDR3 sequence is 15 residues long. Germline V gene data show CDR1 as SGHVS and CDR2 as FQNEAQ. The CDR3 coding sequence is TGTGCCAGCAGCCCCGCCGGGACCGCTAATCAGCCCCAGCATTTT. Amino acids: CASSPAGTANQPQHF.

The chain carries TRBV5-1 and TRBJ2-5, with D maybe TRBD1 (5 bases). There are 14 residues in the CDR3. Trimming removed 1 base from V and 4 bases from J, with 11 bases in between. From germline, CDR1 is SGHRS and CDR2 YFSETQ. The CDR3 DNA sequence: TGCGCCAGCAGCTTGCAGGGCCAGAGAGAGACCCAGTACTTC. Its translation is CASSLQGQRETQYF.

A few counts support this clonotype. The chain links TRBV7-9 to TRBJ2-4; D possibly corresponds to TRBD1 (6 bases). V gave up 5 bases and J gave up 13 bases, with 21 bases separating them. CDR3 length equals 14 residues. Germline values: CDR1 SEHNR, CDR2 FQNEAQ (reference sequence). The CDR3 DNA sequence: TGTGCCAGCAGCGCTGCCGGGACATCTTTTGAGCAGTACTTC. This codes for CASSAAGTSFEQYF.

This clonotype has just a few counts. The chain carries TRBV29-1 and TRBJ1-1; D is unresolved. V was cut by 4 bases and J by 4 bases, with 10 bases left in between. Per germline, CDR1 SQVTM and CDR2 ANQGSEA. This CDR3 is 12 amino acids long. CDR3 sequence: CSVVLDATEAFF. The CDR3 DNA sequence: TGCAGCGTTGTTCTTGATGCCACTGAAGCTTTCTTT.

CDR3 protein: CSARRVVGSEQFF. The CDR3 DNA sequence: TGCAGCGCGCGAAGGGTTGTTGGGAGTGAGCAGTTCTTC. The chain links TRBV29-1 to TRBJ2-1, with a possible D match to TRBD2 (5 bases). Trimming removed 7 bases from V and 9 bases from J, with 19 bases in between. This CDR3 contains 13 residues. Germline V gene data show CDR1 as SQVTM and CDR2 as ANQGSEA.

A note on this clonotype: Compared with germline, one end of the junction differs, possibly owing to a read error. J is TRBJ1-4 and V is TRBV12-3 or TRBV12-4; D uncertain. This CDR3 has 16 amino acids. CDR3 residues: CASIPGRRATNGKLFF. The CDR3 DNA follows: TGTGCCAGCATCCCGGGGAGAAGGGCAACTAATGGAAAACTGTTTTTT.

As DNA, the CDR3 is TGTGCCAGCAGCCAGAGACCGAGTTATGAGCAGTTCTTC. Encoded protein: CASSQRPSYEQFF. This chain uses TRBV7-7 with TRBJ2-1; D gene unclear. The CDR3 consists of 13 residues. CDR1 is SSHAT, CDR2 FNYEAQ, per germline (reference sequence). V lost 5 bases, J lost 8 bases, and 13 bases lay in between.

This clonotype was seen many times. The chain recombines TRBV29-1 with TRBJ1-1; D is unresolved. The germline V and J ends were trimmed by 4 bases and 6 bases, with 15 bases remaining between them. CDR1 and CDR2 (germline): SQVTM, ANQGSEA. The CDR3 length is 13 residues. The CDR3 region has the DNA TGCAGCGTTGCACAGAGCCCCAACGCTGAAGCTTTCTTT. Translated, it gives CSVAQSPNAEAFF.

The V gene is TRBV6-2 or TRBV6-3, the J gene TRBJ2-1, with 8 bases fitting TRBD2. The closer fit of TRBJ2-7 to the DNA end suggests the J call may be wrong. This CDR3 region has 14 residues. Per the germline V gene, CDR1 is MNHEY and CDR2 is SVGEGT. The CDR3 DNA sequence: TGTGCCAGCACACGGGAGGGCTCCTACAATGAGCAGTACTTC. This translates into CASTREGSYNEQYF.